The 4 T cell receptor beta chains below come from one sample, sequenced in a study of blood T cells in healthy people across ages. A sample-barcoded 5' primer and a J-beta primer mix were used in a second PCR of roughly 7 to 12 cycles. MiXCR, run by TCRdb on the 5' RACE reads, gives a single entry per CDR3 protein. This table has 800,000 to 1,000,000 distinct CDR3 sequences, about 48% appearing once. The sequenced material came from blood. The receptors stem from a man in his thirties or forties in good health.

The chain employs TRBV20-1 and TRBJ2-3; 10 bases map to TRBD2. V gave up 1 base and J gave up 2 bases; unmatched junction bases: 3. CDR1 and CDR2 (germline): DFQATT, SNEGSKA (reference sequence). The CDR3 contains 15 residues. CDR3 nucleotides: TGCAGTGCTAGAGTACTAGCGGGGTCCACAGATACGCAGTATTTT. Encoded protein: CSARVLAGSTDTQYF.

A few counts support this clonotype. The genes are TRBV9 and TRBJ2-1, with 8 bases identical to TRBD2. This CDR3 region has 17 residues. Germline assignment: CDR1 SGDLS and CDR2 YYNGEE. Losses at the gene ends were 0 bases for V and 6 bases for J; bases not matched to a gene: 11. This CDR3 is CASSVDLAGGGANEQFF. CDR3 DNA sequence: TGTGCCAGCAGCGTAGATCTAGCGGGCGGTGGGGCCAATGAGCAGTTCTTC.

This clonotype is labeled as medium-sized. J is TRBJ1-1 and V is TRBV5-1, with D unclear. Germline CDR1 and CDR2: SGHRS and YFSETQ. The CDR3 is 13 amino acids. V shed 2 bases and J shed 6 bases, with 11 bases lying between them. CDR3 amino acids: CASSFPGSPEAFF. The CDR3, as DNA: TGCGCCAGCAGCTTTCCAGGTAGCCCTGAAGCTTTCTTT. Together with reference TRBV5-1 and TRBJ1-1, the CDR3 gives the full variable domain: KAGVTQTPRYLIKTRGQQVTLSCSPISGHRSVSWYQQTPGQGLQFLFEYFSETQRNKGNFPGRFSGRQFSNSRSEMNVSTLELGDSALYLCASSFPGSPEAFFGQGTRLTVV.

This chain links TRBV7-2 with TRBJ1-2; TRBD1 aligns across 7 bases. Germline V gene data show CDR1 as SGHTA and CDR2 as FQGNSA. The trim removed 7 bases at V and 3 bases at J, leaving 8 bases unmatched. The CDR3 contains 14 residues. CDR3 nucleotide sequence: TGTGCCAGCACCCCAGATGGACAGGACTATGGCTACACCTTC. This gives the protein CASTPDGQDYGYTF.